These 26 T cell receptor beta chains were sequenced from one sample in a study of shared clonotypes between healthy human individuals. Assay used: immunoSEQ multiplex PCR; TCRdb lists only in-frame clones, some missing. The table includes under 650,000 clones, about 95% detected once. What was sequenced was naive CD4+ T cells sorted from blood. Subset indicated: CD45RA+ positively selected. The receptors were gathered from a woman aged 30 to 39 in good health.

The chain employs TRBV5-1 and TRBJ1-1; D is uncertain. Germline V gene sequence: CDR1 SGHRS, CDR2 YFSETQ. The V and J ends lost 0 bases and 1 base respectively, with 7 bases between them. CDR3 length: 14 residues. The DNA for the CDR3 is TGCGCCAGCAGCTTGGACGGCCAGAACACTGAAGCTTTCTTT. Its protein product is CASSLDGQNTEAFF.

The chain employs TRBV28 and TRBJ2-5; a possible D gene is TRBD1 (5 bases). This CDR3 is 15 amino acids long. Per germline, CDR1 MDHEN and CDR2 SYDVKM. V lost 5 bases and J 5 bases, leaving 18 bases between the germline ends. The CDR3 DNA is TGTGCCAGCAGTCTCTCCTGGCAGGGCTGGGAGACCCAGTACTTC. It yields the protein CASSLSWQGWETQYF.

The CDR3, as DNA: TGTGCCATCAGTCACAGGGGGCCCGGCTACAATGAGCAGTTCTTC. It specifies CAISHRGPGYNEQFF. The chain is built from TRBV10-3 and TRBJ2-1, with TRBD1 identical over 9 bases. Germline values: CDR1 ENHRY, CDR2 SYGVKD. The CDR3 has 15 amino acids. V was pared by 5 bases and J by 3 bases, with 5 bases of the junction left unmatched.

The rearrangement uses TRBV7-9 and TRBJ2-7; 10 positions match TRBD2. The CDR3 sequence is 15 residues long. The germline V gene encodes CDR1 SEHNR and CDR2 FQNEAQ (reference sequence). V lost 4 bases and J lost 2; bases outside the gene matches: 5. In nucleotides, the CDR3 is TGTGCCAGCAGCTCTTTAGCGGGAGGAACCTACGAGCAGTACTTC. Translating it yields CASSSLAGGTYEQYF.

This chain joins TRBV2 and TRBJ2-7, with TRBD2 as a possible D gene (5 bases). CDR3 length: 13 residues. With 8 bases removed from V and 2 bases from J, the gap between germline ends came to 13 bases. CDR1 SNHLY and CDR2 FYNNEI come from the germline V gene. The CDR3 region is CASEVFGAYEQYF. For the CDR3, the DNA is TGTGCCAGCGAAGTGTTCGGGGCCTACGAGCAGTACTTC.

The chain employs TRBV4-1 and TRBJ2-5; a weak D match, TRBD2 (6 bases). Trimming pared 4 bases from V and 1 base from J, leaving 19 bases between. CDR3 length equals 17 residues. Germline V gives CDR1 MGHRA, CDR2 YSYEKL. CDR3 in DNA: TGCGCCAGCAGCCCCCATCGGGGGTCATCCTTCCAAGAGACCCAGTACTTC. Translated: CASSPHRGSSFQETQYF.

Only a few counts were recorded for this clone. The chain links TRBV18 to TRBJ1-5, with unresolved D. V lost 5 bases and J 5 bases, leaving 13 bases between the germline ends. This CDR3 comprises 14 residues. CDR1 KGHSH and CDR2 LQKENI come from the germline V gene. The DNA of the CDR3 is TGTGCCAGCTCAGGGCAGGCAGTCGATCAGCCCCAGCATTTT. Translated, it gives CASSGQAVDQPQHF.

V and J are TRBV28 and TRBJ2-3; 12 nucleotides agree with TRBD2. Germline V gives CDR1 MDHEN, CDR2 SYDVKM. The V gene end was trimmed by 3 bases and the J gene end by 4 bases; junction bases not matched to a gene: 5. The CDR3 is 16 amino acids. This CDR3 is CASSLPSGRAADTQYF. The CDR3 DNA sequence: TGTGCCAGCAGTTTGCCTAGCGGGAGGGCCGCAGATACGCAGTATTTT. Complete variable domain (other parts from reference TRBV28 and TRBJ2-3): DVKVTQSSRYLVKRTGEKVFLECVQDMDHENMFWYRQDPGLGLRLIYFSYDVKMKEKGDIPEGYSVSREKKERFSLILESASTNQTSMYLCASSLPSGRAADTQYFGPGTRLTVL.

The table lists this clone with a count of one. CDR3 coding DNA: TGTGCCGTCCCACTAAAGGTCGCAGCTTTCTTT. Translated: CAVPLKVAAFF. The chain joins TRBV7-9 to TRBJ1-1; no reliable D call. CDR3 length: 11 amino acids. The V and J ends lost 11 bases and 10 bases respectively, with 17 bases between them. Germline values: CDR1 SEHNR, CDR2 FQNEAQ (reference sequence).

The CDR3 is CASSSAGAANEKLFF. In DNA, the CDR3 is TGTGCCAGCAGTTCCGCCGGGGCGGCTAATGAAAAACTGTTTTTT. This rearrangement joins TRBV6-5 to TRBJ1-4; TRBD1 might be the D (5 bases). This CDR3 comprises 15 residues. Trimming removed 4 bases from V and 3 bases from J, with 12 bases in between. Germline V lookup: CDR1 MNHEY, CDR2 SVGAGI.

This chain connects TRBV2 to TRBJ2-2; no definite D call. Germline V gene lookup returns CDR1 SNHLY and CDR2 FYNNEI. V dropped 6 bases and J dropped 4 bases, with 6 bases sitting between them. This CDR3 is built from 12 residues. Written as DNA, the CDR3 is TGTGCCAGCAGCTTTAGCACCGGGGAGCTGTTTTTT. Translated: CASSFSTGELFF.

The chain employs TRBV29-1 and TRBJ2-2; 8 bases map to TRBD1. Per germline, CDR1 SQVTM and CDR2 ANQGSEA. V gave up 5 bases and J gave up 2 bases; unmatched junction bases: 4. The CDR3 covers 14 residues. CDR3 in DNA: TGCAGCGTTAGGACAGGGACCAACACCGGGGAGCTGTTTTTT. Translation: CSVRTGTNTGELFF.

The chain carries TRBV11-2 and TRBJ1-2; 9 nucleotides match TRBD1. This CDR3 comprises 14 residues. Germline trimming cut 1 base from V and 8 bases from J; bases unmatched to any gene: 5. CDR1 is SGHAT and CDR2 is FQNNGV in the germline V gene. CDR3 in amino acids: CASSLAGQGSGYTF. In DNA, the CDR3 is TGTGCCAGCAGCTTAGCGGGACAGGGATCGGGCTACACCTTC.

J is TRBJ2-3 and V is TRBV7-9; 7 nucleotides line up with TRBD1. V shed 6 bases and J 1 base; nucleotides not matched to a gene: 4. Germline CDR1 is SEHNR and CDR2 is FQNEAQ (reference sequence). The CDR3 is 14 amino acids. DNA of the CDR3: TGTGCCAGCAGGCCCGACAGGGGCACAGATACGCAGTATTTT. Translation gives CASRPDRGTDTQYF.

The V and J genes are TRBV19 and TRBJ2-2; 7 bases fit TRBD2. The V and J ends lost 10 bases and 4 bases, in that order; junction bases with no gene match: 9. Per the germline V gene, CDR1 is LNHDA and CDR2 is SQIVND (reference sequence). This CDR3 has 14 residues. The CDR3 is CATMGGPGTGELFF. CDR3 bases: TGTGCCACCATGGGAGGGCCGGGCACCGGGGAGCTGTTTTTT.

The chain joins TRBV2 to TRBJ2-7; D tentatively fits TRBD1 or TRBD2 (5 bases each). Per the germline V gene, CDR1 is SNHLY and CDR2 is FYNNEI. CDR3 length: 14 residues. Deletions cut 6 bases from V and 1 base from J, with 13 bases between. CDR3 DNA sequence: TGTGCCAGCAGCCCCATGGGGGAATCCTACGAGCAGTACTTC. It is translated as CASSPMGESYEQYF.

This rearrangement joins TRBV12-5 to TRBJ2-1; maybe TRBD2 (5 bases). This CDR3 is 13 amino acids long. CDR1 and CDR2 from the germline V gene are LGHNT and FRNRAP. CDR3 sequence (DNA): TGTGCCATTGCACGGGGTATCTACAATGAGCAGTTCTTC. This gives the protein CAIARGIYNEQFF.

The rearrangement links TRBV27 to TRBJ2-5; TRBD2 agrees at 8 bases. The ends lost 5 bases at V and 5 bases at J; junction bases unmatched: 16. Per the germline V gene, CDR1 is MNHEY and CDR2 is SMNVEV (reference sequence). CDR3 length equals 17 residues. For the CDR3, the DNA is TGTGCCAGCAGTAACCCTTACCCGGGACTAGTCCGCGAGACCCAGTACTTC. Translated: CASSNPYPGLVRETQYF.

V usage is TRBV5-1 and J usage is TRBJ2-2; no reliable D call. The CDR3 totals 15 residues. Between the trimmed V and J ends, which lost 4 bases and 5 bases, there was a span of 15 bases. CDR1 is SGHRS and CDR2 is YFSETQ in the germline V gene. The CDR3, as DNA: TGCGCCAGCAGCCCCCAGGCGGCGGTTACCGGGGAGCTGTTTTTT. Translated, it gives CASSPQAAVTGELFF.

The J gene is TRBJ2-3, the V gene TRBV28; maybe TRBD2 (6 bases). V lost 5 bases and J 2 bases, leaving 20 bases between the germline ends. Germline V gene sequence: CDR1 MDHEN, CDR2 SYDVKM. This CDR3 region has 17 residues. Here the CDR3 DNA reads TGTGCCAGCAGTGTCGGGGGAGCGGTGGGGGACACAGATACGCAGTATTTT. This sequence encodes CASSVGGAVGDTDTQYF.

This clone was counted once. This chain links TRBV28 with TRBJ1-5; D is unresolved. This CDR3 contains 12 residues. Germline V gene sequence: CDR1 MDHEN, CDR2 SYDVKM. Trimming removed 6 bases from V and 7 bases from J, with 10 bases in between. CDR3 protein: CASRNTIQPQHF. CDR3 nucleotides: TGTGCCAGCAGAAATACCATACAGCCCCAGCATTTT.

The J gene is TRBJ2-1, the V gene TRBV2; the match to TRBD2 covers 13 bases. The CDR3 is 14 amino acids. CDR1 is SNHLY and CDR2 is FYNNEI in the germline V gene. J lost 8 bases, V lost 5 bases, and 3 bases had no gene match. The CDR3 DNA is TGTGCCAGCAGTTGGACTAGCGGGAGTGATGAGCAGTTCTTC. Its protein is CASSWTSGSDEQFF.

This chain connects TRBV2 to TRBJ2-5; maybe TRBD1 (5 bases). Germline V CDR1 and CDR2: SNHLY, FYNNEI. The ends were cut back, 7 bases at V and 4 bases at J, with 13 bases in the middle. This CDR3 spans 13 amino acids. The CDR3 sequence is CASKVVQGETQYF. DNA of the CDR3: TGTGCCAGCAAAGTCGTGCAGGGAGAGACCCAGTACTTC.

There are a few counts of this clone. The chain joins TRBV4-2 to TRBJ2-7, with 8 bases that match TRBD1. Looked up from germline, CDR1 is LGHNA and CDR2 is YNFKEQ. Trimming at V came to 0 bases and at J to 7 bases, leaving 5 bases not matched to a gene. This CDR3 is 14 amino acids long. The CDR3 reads CASSQEGRGLEQYF. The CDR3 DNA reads TGTGCCAGCAGCCAAGAAGGCAGGGGGCTTGAGCAGTACTTC.

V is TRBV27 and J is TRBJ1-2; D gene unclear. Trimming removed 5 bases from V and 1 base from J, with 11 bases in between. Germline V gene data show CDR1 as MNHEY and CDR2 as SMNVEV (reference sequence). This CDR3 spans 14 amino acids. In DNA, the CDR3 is TGTGCCAGCAGTGAAGCTTTAAGTAACTATGGCTACACCTTC. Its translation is CASSEALSNYGYTF.

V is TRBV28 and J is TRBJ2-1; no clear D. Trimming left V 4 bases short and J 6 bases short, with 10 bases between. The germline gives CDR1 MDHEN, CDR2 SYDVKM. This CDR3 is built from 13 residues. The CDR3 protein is CASSSQPRNEQFF. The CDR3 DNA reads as TGTGCCAGCAGTTCACAACCACGCAATGAGCAGTTCTTC.